This T cell receptor (beta chain) was sequenced in a study of radiotherapy plus CTLA-4 blockade in lung cancer. The method was immunoSEQ multiplex PCR; TCRdb's version includes in-frame clones alone and lacks a portion of them. The sample consists of around 70,000 clones, around 81% of them appearing once. The TCR originated in a human donor with non-small cell lung cancer who had a partial response to radiotherapy plus ipilimumab. The sequencing here drew on peripheral blood, taken from a patient treated with radiotherapy plus ipilimumab.

The CDR3 DNA reads as TGTGCCTGGATTCCTAGCGGGAGGGCCGGTATAGATACGCAGTATTTT. Amino acid sequence: CAWIPSGRAGIDTQYF. The chain is built from TRBV30 and TRBJ2-3; 12 nucleotides agree with TRBD2. V was clipped by 4 bases and J by 5 bases; unmatched bases: 10. Per germline, CDR1 GTSNPN and CDR2 SVGIG (reference sequence). CDR3 length: 16 amino acids. Full variable domain (outside the CDR3, taken from reference TRBV30 and TRBJ2-3): SQTIHQWPATLVQPVGSPLSLECTVEGTSNPNLYWYRQAAGRGLQLLFYSVGIGQISSEVPQNLSASRPQDRQFILSSKKLLLSDSGFYLCAWIPSGRAGIDTQYFGPGTRLTVL.